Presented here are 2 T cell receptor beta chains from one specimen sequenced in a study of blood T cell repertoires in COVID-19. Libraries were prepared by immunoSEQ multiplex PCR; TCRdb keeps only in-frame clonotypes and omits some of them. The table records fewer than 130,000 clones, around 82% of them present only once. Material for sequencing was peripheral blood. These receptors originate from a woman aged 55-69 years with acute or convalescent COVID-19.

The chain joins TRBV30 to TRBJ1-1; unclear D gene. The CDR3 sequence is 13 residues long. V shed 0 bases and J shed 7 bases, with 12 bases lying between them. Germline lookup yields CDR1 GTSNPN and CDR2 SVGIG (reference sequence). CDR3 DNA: TGTGCCTGGAGTGTAGAGAGCACAGTTGAAGCTTTCTTT. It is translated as CAWSVESTVEAFF.

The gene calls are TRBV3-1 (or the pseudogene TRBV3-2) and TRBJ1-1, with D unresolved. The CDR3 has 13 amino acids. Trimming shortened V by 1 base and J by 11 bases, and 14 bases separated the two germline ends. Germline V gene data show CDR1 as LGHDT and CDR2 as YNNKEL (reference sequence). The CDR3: CASSQVPKQSAFF. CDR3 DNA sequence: TGTGCCAGCAGCCAAGTCCCCAAGCAATCGGCTTTCTTT.